Reported below is one T cell receptor beta chain. Assay used: immunoSEQ multiplex PCR; TCRdb lists only in-frame clones, some missing. The sample comprises approximately 70,000 clones, 90% to 95% of which are singletons, and roughly 0.6% rests with the top ten. This entry is derived from a study of cytomegalovirus exposure and HLA in healthy donors. Germline CDR1 is SGHAT and CDR2 is FQNNGV. This CDR3 has 16 amino acids. Trimming took 2 bases from V and 4 from J, leaving 17 bases between them. V gene TRBV11-2 combines with J gene TRBJ2-5; weak D call: TRBD1 (5 bases). This sequence originates from a woman aged 18-30 years in good health and CMV-seronegative. The sample was PBMCs. CDR3 residues: CASSLRGRYGAETQYF. The CDR3 DNA is TGTGCCAGCAGCTTAAGGGGCAGGTACGGAGCAGAGACCCAGTACTTC.